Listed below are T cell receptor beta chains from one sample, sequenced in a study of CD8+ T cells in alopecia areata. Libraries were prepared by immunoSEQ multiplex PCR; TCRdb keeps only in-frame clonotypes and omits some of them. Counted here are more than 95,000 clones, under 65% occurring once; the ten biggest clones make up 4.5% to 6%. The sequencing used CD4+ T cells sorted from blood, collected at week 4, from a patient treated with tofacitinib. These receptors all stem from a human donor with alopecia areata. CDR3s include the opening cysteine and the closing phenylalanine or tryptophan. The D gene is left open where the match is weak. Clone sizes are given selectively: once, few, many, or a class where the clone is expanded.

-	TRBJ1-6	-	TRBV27	CASSLRGWNSPLHF	TGTGCCAGCAGTTTAAGGGGATGGAATTCACCCCTCCACTTT
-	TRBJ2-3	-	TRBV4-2	CASRQATGDTQYF	TGTGCCAGCAGGCAGGCGACGGGAGATACGCAGTATTTT
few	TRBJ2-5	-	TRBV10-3	CAISRQTSSQETQYF	TGTGCCATCAGTCGCCAGACTAGTTCTCAAGAGACCCAGTACTTC
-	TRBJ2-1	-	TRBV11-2	CASSLALRNEQFF	TGTGCCAGCAGCTTAGCTTTAAGGAATGAGCAGTTCTTC
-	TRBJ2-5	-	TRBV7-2	CASSLVGAQETQYF	TGTGCCAGCAGCTTAGTGGGCGCACAAGAGACCCAGTACTTC
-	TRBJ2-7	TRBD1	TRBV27	CASTKGTGRHF	TGTGCCAGCACGAAGGGGACAGGGAGGCACTTC
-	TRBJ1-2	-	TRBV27	CASRLQGLSNYGYTF	TGTGCCAGCAGACTCCAGGGGCTCAGCAACTATGGCTACACCTTC
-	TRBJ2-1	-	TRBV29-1	CSVNRDGTSYNEQFF	TGCAGCGTGAACCGGGACGGGACCTCCTACAATGAGCAGTTCTTC
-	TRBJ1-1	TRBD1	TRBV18	CASSRTGNTEAFF	TGTGCCAGCTCACGGACAGGGAACACTGAAGCTTTCTTT
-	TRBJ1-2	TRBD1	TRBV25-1	CASSEQQGYYGYTF	TGTGCCAGCAGTGAACAACAGGGGTACTATGGCTACACCTTC
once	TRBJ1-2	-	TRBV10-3	CATAPSGDYGYTF	TGTGCCACCGCTCCATCCGGGGACTATGGCTACACCTTC
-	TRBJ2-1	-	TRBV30	CASSRSPLAEEQFF	TGTGCCTCTTCCCGGAGCCCTCTGGCCGAGGAGCAGTTCTTC
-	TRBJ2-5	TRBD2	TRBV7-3	CASSPTGGYQETQYF	TGTGCCAGCAGTCCTACCGGGGGGTACCAAGAGACCCAGTACTTC
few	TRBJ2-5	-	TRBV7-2	CASSPQGPAKTQYF	TGTGCCAGCAGCCCCCAGGGGCCGGCGAAGACCCAGTACTTC
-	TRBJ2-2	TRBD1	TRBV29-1	CSVRQGGTGELFF	TGCAGCGTTAGACAGGGGGGCACCGGGGAGCTGTTTTTT
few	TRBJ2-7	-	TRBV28	CASSNSVVYEQYF	TGTGCCAGCAGTAATTCGGTGGTATACGAGCAGTACTTC
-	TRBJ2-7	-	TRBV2	CASSPGHEQYF	TGTGCCAGCAGCCCTGGCCACGAGCAGTACTTC
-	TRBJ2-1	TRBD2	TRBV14	CASSQESGGRAPNEQFF	TGTGCCAGCAGCCAAGAGTCCGGCGGGAGGGCCCCCAATGAGCAGTTCTTC
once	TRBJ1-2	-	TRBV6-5	CASSYLGNYGYTF	TGTGCCAGCAGTTACTTGGGGAACTATGGCTACACCTTC
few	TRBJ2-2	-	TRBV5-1	CASSALPTTPNTGELFF	TGCGCCAGCAGCGCCCTTCCGACTACCCCGAACACCGGGGAGCTGTTTTTT
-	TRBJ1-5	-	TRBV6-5	CASSSLGLSSQPQHF	TGTGCCAGCAGTTCCCTTGGTCTTTCGAGCCAGCCCCAGCATTTT
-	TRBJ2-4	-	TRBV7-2	CASSPRGPHKNIQYF	TGTGCCAGCAGCCCCCGGGGGCCCCACAAAAACATTCAGTACTTC
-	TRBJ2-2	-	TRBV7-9	CASSLGTDTGELFF	TGTGCCAGCAGCTTAGGGACAGACACCGGGGAGCTGTTTTTT
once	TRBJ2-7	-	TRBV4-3	CASSHSRLASTYEQYF	TGCGCCAGCAGCCACTCTCGGCTAGCGAGTACCTACGAGCAGTACTTC
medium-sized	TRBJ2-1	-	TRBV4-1	CASSQERGREQFF	TGCGCCAGCAGCCAAGAACGGGGGCGCGAGCAGTTCTTC
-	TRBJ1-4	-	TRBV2	CASSGAARHEKLFF	TGTGCCAGCAGCGGGGCGGCTCGACATGAAAAACTGTTTTTT
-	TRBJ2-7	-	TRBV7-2	CASSLGGPREQYF	TGTGCCAGCAGCTTGGGGGGTCCCCGCGAGCAGTACTTC
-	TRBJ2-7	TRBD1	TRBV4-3	CASSRTTDRAHEQYF	TGCGCCAGCAGCCGGACAACGGACAGGGCTCACGAGCAGTACTTC
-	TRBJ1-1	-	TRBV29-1	CSVERGRAFF	TGCAGCGTTGAGAGGGGAAGAGCTTTCTTT
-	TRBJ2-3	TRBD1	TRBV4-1	CASSRMQGVRTDTQYF	TGCGCCAGCAGCCGAATGCAGGGGGTTCGGACAGATACGCAGTATTTT
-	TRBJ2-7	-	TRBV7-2	CASSLSSYEQYF	TGTGCCAGCAGCCTCAGCTCCTACGAGCAGTACTTC
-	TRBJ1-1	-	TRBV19	CASGSKGSNTEAFF	TGTGCCAGTGGCTCCAAGGGGTCGAACACTGAAGCTTTCTTT
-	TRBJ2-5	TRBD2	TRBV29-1	CSVLAGEETQYF	TGCAGCGTCCTAGCGGGGGAAGAGACCCAGTACTTC
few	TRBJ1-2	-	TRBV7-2	CASSLPAQPVRGYTF	TGTGCCAGCAGCTTACCTGCACAGCCTGTTAGGGGCTACACCTTC
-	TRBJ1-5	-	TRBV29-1	CSPGRGVRNQPQHF	TGCAGCCCGGGGAGGGGGGTGCGCAATCAGCCCCAGCATTTT
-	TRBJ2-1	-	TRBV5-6	CASSWDTIYNEQFF	TGTGCCAGCAGCTGGGACACGATTTACAATGAGCAGTTCTTC
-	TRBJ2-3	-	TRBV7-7	CASSLGYTDTQYF	TGTGCCAGCAGCCTCGGATACACAGATACGCAGTATTTT
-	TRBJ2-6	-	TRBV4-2	CASRGGATGANVLTF	TGTGCCAGCAGAGGGGGGGCAACTGGGGCCAACGTCCTGACTTTC
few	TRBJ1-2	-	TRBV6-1	CASSAWGAGGYTF	TGTGCCAGCAGTGCCTGGGGGGCCGGCGGCTACACCTTC
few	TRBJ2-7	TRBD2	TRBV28	CASSPTTSDEQYF	TGTGCCAGCAGTCCGACTACTAGCGACGAGCAGTACTTC
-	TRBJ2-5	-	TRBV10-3	CAISDKGGRTQYF	TGTGCCATCAGTGACAAAGGGGGGAGAACCCAGTACTTC
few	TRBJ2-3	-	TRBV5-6	CASSPGGITDTQYF	TGTGCCAGCAGCCCCGGCGGGATAACAGATACGCAGTATTTT